This T cell receptor (beta chain) is from a study of cytomegalovirus exposure and HLA in healthy donors. Study as a whole: HLA-typed donors were the source of roughly 80 million unique TCRs held in an early data release. Of about 400 genotyped donors, approximately 84% clustered with self-reported Caucasian donors.

General study results and limits: Because they were indistinguishable, some V segments, including TRBV6-2 and TRBV6-3, were excluded. A later analysis linked a missense DCLRE1C variant to TCR beta V- and J-gene trimming.

In regard to this clone: The antigen remains undetermined.

The primer mix had 60 Vbeta and 13 Jbeta primers. The table came from immunoSEQ multiplex PCR; TCRdb's copy has only in-frame clones and leaves some out. The sample lists around 190,000 clones; roughly 85% were seen once. The ends were cut back, 3 bases at V and 0 bases at J, with 10 bases in the middle. The CDR3 is 15 amino acids. Germline V gene sequence: CDR1 SGHRS, CDR2 YFSETQ. This sequence originates from a woman between 45 and 60 years old in good health and CMV-seronegative. Specimen: PBMCs. This chain connects TRBV5-1 to TRBJ2-1, with TRBD1 as a possible D gene (6 bases). The CDR3 protein is CASSSQGRSYNEQFF. In DNA, the CDR3 is TGCGCCAGCAGCTCACAGGGTCGCTCCTACAATGAGCAGTTCTTC.